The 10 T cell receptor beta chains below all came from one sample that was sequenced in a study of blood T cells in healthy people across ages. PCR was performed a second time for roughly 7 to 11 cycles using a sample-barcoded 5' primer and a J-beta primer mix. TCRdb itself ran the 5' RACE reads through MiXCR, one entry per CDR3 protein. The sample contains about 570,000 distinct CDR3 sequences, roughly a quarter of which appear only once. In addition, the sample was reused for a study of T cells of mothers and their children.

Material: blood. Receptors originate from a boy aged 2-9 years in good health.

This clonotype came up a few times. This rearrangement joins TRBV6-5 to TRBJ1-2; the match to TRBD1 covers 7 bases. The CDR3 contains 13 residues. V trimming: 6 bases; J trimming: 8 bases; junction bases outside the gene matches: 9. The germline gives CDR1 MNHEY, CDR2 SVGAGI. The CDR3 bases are TGTGCCAGCAGCCTGACAGGGAATAGGGGCTACACCTTC. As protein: CASSLTGNRGYTF.

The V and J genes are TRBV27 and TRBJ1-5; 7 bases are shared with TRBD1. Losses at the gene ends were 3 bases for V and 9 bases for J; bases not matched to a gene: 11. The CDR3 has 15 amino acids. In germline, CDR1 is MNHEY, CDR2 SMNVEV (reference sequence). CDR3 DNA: TGTGCCAGCAGTTTCGGTGGGCCAGGGGGGCGGCCCCAGCATTTT. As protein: CASSFGGPGGRPQHF.

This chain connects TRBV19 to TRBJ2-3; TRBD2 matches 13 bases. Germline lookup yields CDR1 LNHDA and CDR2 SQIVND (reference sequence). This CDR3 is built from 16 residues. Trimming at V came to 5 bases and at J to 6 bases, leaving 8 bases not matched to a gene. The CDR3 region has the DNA TGTGCCAGTAGTTCCCCCGGGACTAGCGGGATTGATACGCAGTATTTT. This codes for CASSSPGTSGIDTQYF. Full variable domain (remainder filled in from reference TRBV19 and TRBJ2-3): DGGITQSPKYLFRKEGQNVTLSCEQNLNHDAMYWYRQDPGQGLRLIYYSQIVNDFQKGDIAEGYSVSREKKESFPLTVTSAQKNPTAFYLCASSSPGTSGIDTQYFGPGTRLTVL.

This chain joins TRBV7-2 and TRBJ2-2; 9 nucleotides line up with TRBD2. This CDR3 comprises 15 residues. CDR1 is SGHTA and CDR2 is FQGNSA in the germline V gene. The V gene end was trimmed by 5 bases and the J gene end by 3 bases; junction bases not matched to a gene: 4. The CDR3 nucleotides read TGTGCCAGCAGCGGACTAGCGCTCGACACCGGGGAGCTGTTTTTT. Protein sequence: CASSGLALDTGELFF. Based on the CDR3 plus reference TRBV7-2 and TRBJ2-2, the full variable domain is GAGVSQSPSNKVTEKGKDVELRCDPISGHTALYWYRQSLGQGLEFLIYFQGNSAPDKSGLPSDRFSAERTGGSVSTLTIQRTQQEDSAVYLCASSGLALDTGELFFGEGSRLTVL.

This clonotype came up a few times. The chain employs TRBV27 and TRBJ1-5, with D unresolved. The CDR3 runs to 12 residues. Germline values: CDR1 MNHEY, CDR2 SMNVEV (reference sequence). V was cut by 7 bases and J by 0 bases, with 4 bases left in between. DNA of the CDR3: TGTGCCAGCACAACTAGCAATCAGCCCCAGCATTTT. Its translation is CASTTSNQPQHF.

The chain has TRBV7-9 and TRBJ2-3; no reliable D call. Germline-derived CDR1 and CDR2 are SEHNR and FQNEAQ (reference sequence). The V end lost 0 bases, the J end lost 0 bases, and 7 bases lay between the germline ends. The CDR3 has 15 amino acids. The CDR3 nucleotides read TGTGCCAGCAGCTTAGCGGGTCCTAGCACAGATACGCAGTATTTT. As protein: CASSLAGPSTDTQYF.

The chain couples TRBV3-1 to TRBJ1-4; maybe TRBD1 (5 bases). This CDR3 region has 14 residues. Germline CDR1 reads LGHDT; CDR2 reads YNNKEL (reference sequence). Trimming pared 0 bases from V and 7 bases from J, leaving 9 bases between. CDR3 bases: TGTGCCAGCAGCCAAGATGGGGCTGGTGAAAAACTGTTTTTT. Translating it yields CASSQDGAGEKLFF.

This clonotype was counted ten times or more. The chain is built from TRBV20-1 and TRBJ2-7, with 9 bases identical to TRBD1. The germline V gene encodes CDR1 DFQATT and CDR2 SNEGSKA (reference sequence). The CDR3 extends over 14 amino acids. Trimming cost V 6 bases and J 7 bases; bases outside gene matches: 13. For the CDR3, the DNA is TGCAGTGCAGCCGACAGGGGGTCCGCAAGGGAGCAGTACTTC. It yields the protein CSAADRGSAREQYF.

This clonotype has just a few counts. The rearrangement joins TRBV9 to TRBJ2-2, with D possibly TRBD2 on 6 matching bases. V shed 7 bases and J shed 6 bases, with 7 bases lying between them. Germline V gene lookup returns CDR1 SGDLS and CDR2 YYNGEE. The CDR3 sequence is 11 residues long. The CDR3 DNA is TGTGCCAGCTGGGGGGCCGGGGAGCTGTTTTTT. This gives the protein CASWGAGELFF.

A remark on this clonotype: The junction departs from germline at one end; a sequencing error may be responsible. CDR3 sequence (DNA): TGTGCCAGCCTGGATGCCAATGAGGAGACCCAGTGCTTC. Encoded protein: CASLDANEETQCF. This chain joins TRBV25-1 and TRBJ2-5; D is unresolved. The CDR3 has 13 residues. CDR1 MGHDK and CDR2 SYGVNS come from the germline V gene.